Shown below are 11 T cell receptor beta chains from a single sample sequenced in a study of blood T cell repertoires in COVID-19. Here immunoSEQ multiplex PCR was the method, and the copy in TCRdb shows in-frame clones only, minus some. Of about 150,000 clones in the sample, 85% to 90% were seen once. Sequenced: peripheral blood. These receptors were taken from a woman aged 40 to 50 with acute or convalescent COVID-19.

The CDR3 DNA sequence: TGCAGCGTTGGTGGCGGGTCGAACACCGGGGAGCTGTTTTTT. This sequence encodes CSVGGGSNTGELFF. The gene calls are TRBV29-1 and TRBJ2-2; D perhaps matches TRBD2 (5 bases). Per the germline V gene, CDR1 is SQVTM and CDR2 is ANQGSEA. The CDR3 consists of 14 residues. The ends were cut back, 4 bases at V and 0 bases at J, with 9 bases in the middle.

This clone has just one count. This chain's CDR3 is CAWSSTGGHPRGYTF. The CDR3 DNA reads as TGTGCCTGGAGTTCAACAGGGGGGCACCCTCGCGGCTACACCTTC. This chain links TRBV30 with TRBJ1-2, with 8 bases fitting TRBD1. V gave up 2 bases and J gave up 8 bases; unmatched junction bases: 13. Germline CDR1 and CDR2: GTSNPN and SVGIG (reference sequence). The CDR3 contains 15 residues.

The rearrangement joins TRBV28 to TRBJ1-2; 11 positions agree with TRBD1. This CDR3 comprises 15 residues. The ends lost 4 bases at V and 6 bases at J; junction bases unmatched: 7. Germline loops: CDR1 MDHEN, CDR2 SYDVKM. In nucleotides, the CDR3 is TGTGCCAGCAGTTCCCGGGGACAGGGGGTTAATGGCTACACCTTC. It translates to CASSSRGQGVNGYTF.

The CDR3 is CAITSNGQLYEQYF. CDR3 coding DNA: TGTGCCATCACCAGCAACGGACAGCTTTACGAGCAGTACTTC. This chain joins TRBV10-3 and TRBJ2-7; D is perhaps TRBD1 (6 bases). The ends were cut back, 7 bases at V and 4 bases at J, with 17 bases in the middle. This CDR3 has 14 residues. Germline V gene data show CDR1 as ENHRY and CDR2 as SYGVKD.

This clone has a single count. The rearrangement links TRBV16 to TRBJ1-4, with no clear D. The CDR3 extends over 12 amino acids. Germline CDR1 KGHSY, CDR2 FQNENV. The germline V and J ends were trimmed by 8 bases and 5 bases, with 9 bases remaining between them. DNA of the CDR3: TGTGCCAGCTCGGCAGGAAATGAAAAACTGTTTTTT. It translates to CASSAGNEKLFF. The full variable domain, completed using reference TRBV16 and TRBJ1-4, is GEEVAQTPKHLVRGEGQKAKLYCAPIKGHSYVFWYQQVLKNEFKFLISFQNENVFDETGMPKERFSAKCLPNSPCSLEIQATKLEDSAVYFCASSAGNEKLFFGSGTQLSVL.

This clone was seen once. This rearrangement joins TRBV19 to TRBJ1-5; no clear D gene. V shed 4 bases and J shed 2 bases, with 18 bases lying between them. Per the germline V gene, CDR1 is LNHDA and CDR2 is SQIVND (reference sequence). The CDR3 contains 17 residues. CDR3: CASSTIPRVSGNQPQHF. As DNA, the CDR3 is TGTGCCAGTAGTACGATCCCCCGGGTTTCTGGCAATCAGCCCCAGCATTTT.

This sequence joins TRBV2 and TRBJ1-3; D unresolved. Germline CDR1 SNHLY, CDR2 FYNNEI. This CDR3 has 11 residues. V was cut by 7 bases and J by 7 bases, with 8 bases left in between. The CDR3 loop reads CASISGNTIYF. In nucleotides, the CDR3 is TGTGCCAGCATAAGTGGCAACACCATATATTTT.

This clone was found once. The chain links TRBV5-1 to TRBJ1-3; D might be TRBD1 (6 bases). The CDR3 extends over 15 amino acids. The germline V and J ends were trimmed by 5 bases and 0 bases, with 12 bases remaining between them. Germline CDR1 and CDR2: SGHRS and YFSETQ. CDR3 bases: TGCGCCAGCAGGGACAGCTACTCCTCTGGAAACACCATATATTTT. Its protein is CASRDSYSSGNTIYF. Filled out from reference TRBV5-1 and TRBJ1-3, the complete variable domain reads KAGVTQTPRYLIKTRGQQVTLSCSPISGHRSVSWYQQTPGQGLQFLFEYFSETQRNKGNFPGRFSGRQFSNSRSEMNVSTLELGDSALYLCASRDSYSSGNTIYFGEGSWLTVV.

The V and J genes are TRBV3-1 (or the pseudogene TRBV3-2) and TRBJ2-3; the D gene is possibly TRBD1 (6 bases). Trimming stripped 4 bases from V and 6 bases from J, with 17 bases between. The CDR3 extends over 15 amino acids. The germline V gene has CDR1 LGHDT and CDR2 YNNKEL (reference sequence). CDR3 DNA sequence: TGTGCCAGCAGCCCTGGGACAAAGAGGACTGATACGCAGTATTTT. Its translation: CASSPGTKRTDTQYF.

V usage is TRBV15 and J usage is TRBJ2-5; TRBD2 agrees at 10 bases. There are 15 residues in the CDR3. The germline V gene has CDR1 LNHNV and CDR2 YYDKDF (reference sequence). V lost 5 bases, J lost 5 bases, and 8 bases stayed unmatched. CDR3 protein: CATSLGLAGAETQYF. CDR3 sequence (DNA): TGTGCCACCAGCCTAGGGCTAGCGGGAGCGGAGACCCAGTACTTC.

The V call is TRBV28, the J call TRBJ2-7; the D gene is possibly TRBD2 (6 bases). The CDR3 has 14 residues. V was clipped by 4 bases and J by 5 bases, with 15 bases between them. Germline V gene lookup returns CDR1 MDHEN and CDR2 SYDVKM. Here the CDR3 DNA reads TGTGCCAGCAGTTCGTCCGGGGGATCAAACGAGCAGTACTTC. Protein: CASSSSGGSNEQYF. Variable domain in full (rest from reference TRBV28 and TRBJ2-7): DVKVTQSSRYLVKRTGEKVFLECVQDMDHENMFWYRQDPGLGLRLIYFSYDVKMKEKGDIPEGYSVSREKKERFSLILESASTNQTSMYLCASSSSGGSNEQYFGPGTRLTVT.